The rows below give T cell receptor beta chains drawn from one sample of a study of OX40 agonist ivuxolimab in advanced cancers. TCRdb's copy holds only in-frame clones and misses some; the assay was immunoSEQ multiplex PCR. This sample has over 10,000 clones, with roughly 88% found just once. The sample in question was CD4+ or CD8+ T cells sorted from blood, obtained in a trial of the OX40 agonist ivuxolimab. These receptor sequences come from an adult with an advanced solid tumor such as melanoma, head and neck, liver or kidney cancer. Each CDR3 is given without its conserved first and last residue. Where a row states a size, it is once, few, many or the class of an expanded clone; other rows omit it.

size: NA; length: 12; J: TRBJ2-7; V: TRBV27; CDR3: ASTQGAGFYEQY
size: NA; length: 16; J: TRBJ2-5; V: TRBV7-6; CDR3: ASSSALARGRGKETQY
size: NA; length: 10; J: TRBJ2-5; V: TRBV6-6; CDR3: ASRDSSETQY
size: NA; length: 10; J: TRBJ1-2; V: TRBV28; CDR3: ASSTTGGGYT
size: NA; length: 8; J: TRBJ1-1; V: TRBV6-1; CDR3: ATSGTGAF
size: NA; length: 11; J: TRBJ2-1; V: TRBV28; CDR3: ASSLRRYNEQF
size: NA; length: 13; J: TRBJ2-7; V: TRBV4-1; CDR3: ASSQDQHSSYEQY
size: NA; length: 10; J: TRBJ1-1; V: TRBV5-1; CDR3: ASGTGGTEAF
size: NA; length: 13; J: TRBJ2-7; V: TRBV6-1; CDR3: ASSEAPDGGDEQY
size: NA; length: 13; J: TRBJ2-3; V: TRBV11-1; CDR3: ASSLGPVSTDTQY
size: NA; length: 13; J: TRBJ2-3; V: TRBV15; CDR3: ATSRGDTSTDTQY
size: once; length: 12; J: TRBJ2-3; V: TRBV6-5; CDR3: ASSLGGSTDTQY
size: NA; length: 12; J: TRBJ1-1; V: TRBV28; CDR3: ASSRQQGWTEAF
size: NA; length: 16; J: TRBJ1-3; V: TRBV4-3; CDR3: ASSQVFGVTLSGNTIY
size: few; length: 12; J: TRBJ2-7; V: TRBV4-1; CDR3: ASSQVRGYYEQY
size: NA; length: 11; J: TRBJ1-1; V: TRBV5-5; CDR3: ASRELPGTEAF
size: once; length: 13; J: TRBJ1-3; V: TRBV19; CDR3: ASSPSLFSGNTIY
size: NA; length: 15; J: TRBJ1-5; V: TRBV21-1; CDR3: ASSKAGSFASNQPQH
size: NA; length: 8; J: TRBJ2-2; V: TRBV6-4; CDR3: ASRDSLIF
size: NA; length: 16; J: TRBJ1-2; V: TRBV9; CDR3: ASSVDKQGERPNYGYT
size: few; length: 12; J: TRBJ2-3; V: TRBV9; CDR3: ASSVGGQGDTQY
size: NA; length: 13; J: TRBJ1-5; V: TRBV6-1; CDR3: ASSERGGRNQPQH
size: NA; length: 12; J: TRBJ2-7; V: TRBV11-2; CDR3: ASSPLATIYEQY
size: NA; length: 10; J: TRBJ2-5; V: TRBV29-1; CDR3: SVGQRQETQY
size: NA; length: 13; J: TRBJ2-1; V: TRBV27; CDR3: ASSGLIGTGRQQF
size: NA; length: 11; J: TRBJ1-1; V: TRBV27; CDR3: ASSPRGPTEAF
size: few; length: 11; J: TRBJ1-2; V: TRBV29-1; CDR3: SVEEDRATGYT
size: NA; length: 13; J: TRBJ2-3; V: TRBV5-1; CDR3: ASSSTLTVTDTQY
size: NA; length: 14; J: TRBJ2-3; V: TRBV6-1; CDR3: ASSEVGGGGADTQY
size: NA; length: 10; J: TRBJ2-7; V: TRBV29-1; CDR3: SVEADSYEQY
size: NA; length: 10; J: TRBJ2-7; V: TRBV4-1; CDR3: ASKRGRGEQY
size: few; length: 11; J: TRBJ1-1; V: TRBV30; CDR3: AWRTGLNTEAF
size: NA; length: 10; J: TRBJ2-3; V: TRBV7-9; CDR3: ASSPITDTQY
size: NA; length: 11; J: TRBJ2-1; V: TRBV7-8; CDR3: ASTLDRRNEQF
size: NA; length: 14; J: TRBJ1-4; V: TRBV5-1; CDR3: ASSLGRGHRGEKLF